The 23 T cell receptor beta chains in this list originate from one sample, sequenced in a study of cytomegalovirus exposure and HLA in healthy donors. 60 Vbeta and 13 Jbeta primers were used in PCR. The assay was immunoSEQ multiplex PCR, and TCRdb's table has in-frame clones only and misses some. This table holds 65,000 to 90,000 clones, around 86% found once. The sequenced sample was PBMCs. The receptors here all came from a woman in her 30s in good health and CMV-seronegative.

V is TRBV27 and J is TRBJ1-4, with TRBD1 matching over 7 bases. Unmatched junction bases numbered 11, after V lost 6 bases and J lost 4 bases. There are 16 residues in the CDR3. Germline CDR1 reads MNHEY; CDR2 reads SMNVEV (reference sequence). CDR3 in amino acids: CASSQRQGSFNEKLFF. Here the CDR3 DNA reads TGTGCCAGCAGCCAAAGACAGGGCAGTTTTAATGAAAAACTGTTTTTT.

The chain has TRBV11-2 and TRBJ2-7, with a weak D call TRBD2 (6 bases). This CDR3 is built from 13 residues. From germline, CDR1 is SGHAT and CDR2 FQNNGV. The V end was cut by 5 bases, the J end by 6 bases, with 14 bases between. CDR3 in DNA: TGTGCCAGCAGCCAGACTAGAGTCGGCGAGCAGTACTTC. Protein sequence: CASSQTRVGEQYF.

CDR3 protein: CASSLNYRDRAGYTF. CDR3 DNA: TGTGCCAGCAGCTTAAACTACCGGGACAGGGCCGGCTACACCTTC. The V and J genes are TRBV9 and TRBJ1-2, with 9 bases lining up with TRBD1. With V trimmed by 4 bases and J by 8 bases, 12 bases remained unmatched. Looked up from germline, CDR1 is SGDLS and CDR2 is YYNGEE. This CDR3 is 15 amino acids long.

The chain employs TRBV29-1 and TRBJ1-4; 10 bases agree with TRBD1. Trimming removed 5 bases from V and 8 bases from J; junction bases left unmatched: 5. Germline V gives CDR1 SQVTM, CDR2 ANQGSEA. The CDR3 loop spans 13 amino acids. The CDR3 nucleotides are TGCAGCGTTAAGGGACAGGGGACCGAAAAACTGTTTTTT. Protein: CSVKGQGTEKLFF. The whole variable domain, filled in from reference TRBV29-1 and TRBJ1-4, reads SAVISQKPSRDICQRGTSLTIQCQVDSQVTMMFWYRQQPGQSLTLIATANQGSEATYESGFVIDKFPISRPNLTFSTLTVSNMSPEDSSIYLCSVKGQGTEKLFFGSGTQLSVL.

The chain combines TRBV6-1 with TRBJ2-7, with a tentative D call TRBD2 (5 bases). The germline V gene has CDR1 MNHNS and CDR2 SASEGT. This CDR3 spans 13 amino acids. V lost 6 bases, J lost 1 base, and 10 bases lay in between. CDR3 DNA: TGTGCCAGCAGGGAGGACGTATCCTACGAGCAGTACTTC. This translates into CASREDVSYEQYF.

In DNA, the CDR3 is TGTGCCAGCAATATAGCGGGTAGTAATGAGCAGTTCTTC. Translation gives CASNIAGSNEQFF. This chain links TRBV6-5 with TRBJ2-1, with 7 positions matching TRBD2. V shed 7 bases, J shed 7 bases, and the junction held 7 bases outside the gene matches. Germline V CDR1 and CDR2: MNHEY, SVGAGI. This CDR3 is built from 13 residues.

The gene calls are TRBV5-5 and TRBJ2-1; weak D call: TRBD2 (5 bases). Germline V lookup: CDR1 SGHKS, CDR2 YYEKEE (reference sequence). The CDR3 loop spans 14 amino acids. V was clipped by 3 bases and J by 7 bases, with 14 bases between them. The DNA of the CDR3 is TGTGCCAGCAGCTCGCCTTGGAGGAGGAATGAGCAGTTCTTC. Protein: CASSSPWRRNEQFF.

The CDR3 region is CASSIWENRGEAFF. CDR3 nucleotide sequence: TGTGCCAGTAGTATCTGGGAAAACAGGGGTGAAGCTTTCTTT. J is TRBJ1-1 and V is TRBV19, with TRBD1 identical over 7 bases. V dropped 3 bases and J dropped 7; count of bases not matched to a gene: 8. CDR3 length: 14 amino acids. Germline CDR1 and CDR2: LNHDA and SQIVND (reference sequence).

The chain recombines TRBV7-2 with TRBJ1-2, with TRBD1 as a possible D gene (5 bases). The CDR3 covers 12 residues. The V end was cut by 1 base, the J end by 7 bases, with 7 bases between. Germline V gene sequence: CDR1 SGHTA, CDR2 FQGNSA. The CDR3 loop reads CASSLGGVGYTF. CDR3 in DNA: TGTGCCAGCAGCTTAGGGGGGGTTGGCTACACCTTC.

CDR3 in amino acids: CASYGGSYEQYF. The CDR3 nucleotides are TGTGCCAGCTATGGAGGTTCCTACGAGCAGTACTTC. The chain joins TRBV2 to TRBJ2-7; D is possibly TRBD2 (5 bases). The CDR3 contains 12 residues. Germline V gene sequence: CDR1 SNHLY, CDR2 FYNNEI. Trimming removed 8 bases from V and 1 base from J, with 9 bases in between.

The chain combines TRBV5-5 with TRBJ1-1; D remains ambiguous. The CDR3 contains 15 residues. CDR1 and CDR2 (germline): SGHKS, YYEKEE (reference sequence). V gave up 0 bases and J gave up 0 bases, with 9 bases separating them. The CDR3 nucleotides read TGTGCCAGCAGCTTGGGACAACTCATGAACACTGAAGCTTTCTTT. Translating it yields CASSLGQLMNTEAFF.

The V and J genes are TRBV2 and TRBJ1-1, with D perhaps TRBD1 (5 bases). Germline assignment: CDR1 SNHLY and CDR2 FYNNEI. The V gene lost 2 bases and the J gene lost 4 bases, with 11 bases spanning the gap. The CDR3 has 14 residues. CDR3 DNA sequence: TGTGCCAGCAGTGAACAGGGCCGCGTCACTGAAGCTTTCTTT. Translating gives CASSEQGRVTEAFF. The entire variable domain, with the rest obtained from reference TRBV2 and TRBJ1-1, is as follows: EPEVTQTPSHQVTQMGQEVILRCVPISNHLYFYWYRQILGQKVEFLVSFYNNEISEKSEIFDDQFSVERPDGSNFTLKIRSTKLEDSAMYFCASSEQGRVTEAFFGQGTRLTVV.

This clone was detected once. The V and J genes are TRBV9 and TRBJ2-4, with D possibly being TRBD1 (6 bases). The germline gives CDR1 SGDLS, CDR2 YYNGEE. This CDR3 comprises 15 residues. V shed 4 bases and J shed 0 bases, with 11 bases lying between them. The CDR3 DNA reads TGTGCCAGCAGCCCCTTACAGGGAGCCAAAAACATTCAGTACTTC. Its translation is CASSPLQGAKNIQYF.

This clone appeared a few times. One end of the junction fails to match germline, which may point to a read error. The V and J genes are TRBV7-7 and TRBJ2-3, with TRBD1 identical over 7 bases. The CDR3 runs to 16 residues. In germline, CDR1 is SSHAT, CDR2 FNYEAQ (reference sequence). This CDR3 reads CASSLGQATSTDTQYF. For the CDR3, the DNA is TGTGCTAGCAGCTTAGGACAGGCGACTAGCACAGATACGCAGTATTTT.

This chain connects TRBV2 to TRBJ1-1; 8 bases are shared with TRBD1. Losses at the gene ends were 6 bases for V and 1 base for J; bases not matched to a gene: 7. The CDR3 is 15 residues long. CDR1 is SNHLY, CDR2 FYNNEI, per germline. The CDR3 here is CASRRQGAGNTEAFF. The CDR3 DNA reads as TGTGCCAGCAGAAGGCAGGGGGCTGGGAACACTGAAGCTTTCTTT.

This clone has a single count. J is TRBJ2-3 and V is TRBV10-3; the match to TRBD1 covers 8 bases. V dropped 6 bases and J dropped 5; count of bases not matched to a gene: 10. The CDR3 covers 15 residues. Germline V gives CDR1 ENHRY, CDR2 SYGVKD. The CDR3 coding sequence is TGTGCCATCAGGGGGGACAGGACGGAGGGAGATACGCAGTATTTT. This translates into CAIRGDRTEGDTQYF.

V is TRBV7-2 and J is TRBJ1-5, with D perhaps matching TRBD1 (5 bases). The germline V and J ends were trimmed by 7 bases and 3 bases, with 16 bases remaining between them. Germline V gene sequence: CDR1 SGHTA, CDR2 FQGNSA. The CDR3 totals 15 residues. The CDR3 reads CASTLSGGPNQPQHF. The CDR3 DNA reads TGTGCCAGCACCCTGAGCGGGGGACCCAATCAGCCCCAGCATTTT. Complete variable domain (other parts from reference TRBV7-2 and TRBJ1-5): GAGVSQSPSNKVTEKGKDVELRCDPISGHTALYWYRQSLGQGLEFLIYFQGNSAPDKSGLPSDRFSAERTGGSVSTLTIQRTQQEDSAVYLCASTLSGGPNQPQHFGDGTRLSIL.

The rearrangement uses TRBV30 and TRBJ1-2; D gene ambiguous. CDR1 GTSNPN and CDR2 SVGIG come from the germline V gene (reference sequence). The CDR3 totals 17 residues. Trimming took 0 bases from V and 4 from J, leaving 21 bases between them. CDR3 bases: TGTGCCTGGAGTGTGGAGGGCTCTCTAGGGTCGCTCTATGGCTACACCTTC. Translating it yields CAWSVEGSLGSLYGYTF.

The chain joins TRBV6-1 to TRBJ2-7; maybe TRBD1 (6 bases). This CDR3 is 13 amino acids long. Trimming pared 5 bases from V and 4 bases from J, leaving 12 bases between. The V gene's germline CDR1 is MNHNS and CDR2 SASEGT. The CDR3, as DNA: TGTGCCAGCAGTTGGACAGAATTATACGAGCAGTACTTC. Translating it yields CASSWTELYEQYF.

As regards this clone: This CDR3 is also generated by other DNA sequences in the sample. The chain uses TRBV11-3 and TRBJ2-7; the D gene is possibly TRBD1 (5 bases). This CDR3 spans 15 amino acids. Germline V gene lookup returns CDR1 SGHNT and CDR2 YENEEA. V lost 0 bases, J lost 0 bases, and 9 bases lay in between. This CDR3 reads CASSLDQGSSYEQYF. CDR3 nucleotide sequence: TGTGCCAGCAGCTTAGATCAGGGTTCCTCCTACGAGCAGTACTTC. Full variable domain (outside the CDR3, taken from reference TRBV11-3 and TRBJ2-7): EAGVVQSPRYKIIEKKQPVAFWCNPISGHNTLYWYLQNLGQGPELLIRYENEEAVDDSQLPKDRFSAERLKGVDSTLKIQPAELGDSAVYLCASSLDQGSSYEQYFGPGTRLTVT.

This clone has only one observation. The chain combines TRBV19 with TRBJ2-2; TRBD2 aligns across 8 bases. The germline V gene has CDR1 LNHDA and CDR2 SQIVND (reference sequence). J gave up 4 bases and V 4 bases, and 5 bases lay outside the gene matches. This CDR3 spans 15 amino acids. The CDR3 DNA sequence: TGTGCCAGTAGTAAGAGCGGGAGCCCCACCGGGGAGCTGTTTTTT. It translates to CASSKSGSPTGELFF.

Remarks on this clone: Other nucleotide sequences from this sample produce the same CDR3. The CDR3 DNA reads as TGTGCCAGTAGTATGGCAAGGGACAGGGTTAGAGGCTACACCTTC. This gives the protein CASSMARDRVRGYTF. The chain carries TRBV19 and TRBJ1-2; 9 bases line up with TRBD1. The CDR3 has 15 residues. Germline loops: CDR1 LNHDA, CDR2 SQIVND (reference sequence). V was pared by 3 bases and J by 8 bases, with 10 bases of the junction left unmatched. Together with reference TRBV19 and TRBJ1-2, the CDR3 gives the full variable domain: DGGITQSPKYLFRKEGQNVTLSCEQNLNHDAMYWYRQDPGQGLRLIYYSQIVNDFQKGDIAEGYSVSREKKESFPLTVTSAQKNPTAFYLCASSMARDRVRGYTFGSGTRLTVV.

The chain employs TRBV5-1 and TRBJ2-1, with TRBD2 identical over 8 bases. Trimming cost V 0 bases and J 8 bases; bases outside gene matches: 10. Germline assignment: CDR1 SGHRS and CDR2 YFSETQ. The CDR3 extends over 16 amino acids. The CDR3 spells CASSLAGAGVVHEQFF. As DNA, the CDR3 is TGCGCCAGCAGCTTGGCCGGAGCGGGAGTTGTCCATGAGCAGTTCTTC.